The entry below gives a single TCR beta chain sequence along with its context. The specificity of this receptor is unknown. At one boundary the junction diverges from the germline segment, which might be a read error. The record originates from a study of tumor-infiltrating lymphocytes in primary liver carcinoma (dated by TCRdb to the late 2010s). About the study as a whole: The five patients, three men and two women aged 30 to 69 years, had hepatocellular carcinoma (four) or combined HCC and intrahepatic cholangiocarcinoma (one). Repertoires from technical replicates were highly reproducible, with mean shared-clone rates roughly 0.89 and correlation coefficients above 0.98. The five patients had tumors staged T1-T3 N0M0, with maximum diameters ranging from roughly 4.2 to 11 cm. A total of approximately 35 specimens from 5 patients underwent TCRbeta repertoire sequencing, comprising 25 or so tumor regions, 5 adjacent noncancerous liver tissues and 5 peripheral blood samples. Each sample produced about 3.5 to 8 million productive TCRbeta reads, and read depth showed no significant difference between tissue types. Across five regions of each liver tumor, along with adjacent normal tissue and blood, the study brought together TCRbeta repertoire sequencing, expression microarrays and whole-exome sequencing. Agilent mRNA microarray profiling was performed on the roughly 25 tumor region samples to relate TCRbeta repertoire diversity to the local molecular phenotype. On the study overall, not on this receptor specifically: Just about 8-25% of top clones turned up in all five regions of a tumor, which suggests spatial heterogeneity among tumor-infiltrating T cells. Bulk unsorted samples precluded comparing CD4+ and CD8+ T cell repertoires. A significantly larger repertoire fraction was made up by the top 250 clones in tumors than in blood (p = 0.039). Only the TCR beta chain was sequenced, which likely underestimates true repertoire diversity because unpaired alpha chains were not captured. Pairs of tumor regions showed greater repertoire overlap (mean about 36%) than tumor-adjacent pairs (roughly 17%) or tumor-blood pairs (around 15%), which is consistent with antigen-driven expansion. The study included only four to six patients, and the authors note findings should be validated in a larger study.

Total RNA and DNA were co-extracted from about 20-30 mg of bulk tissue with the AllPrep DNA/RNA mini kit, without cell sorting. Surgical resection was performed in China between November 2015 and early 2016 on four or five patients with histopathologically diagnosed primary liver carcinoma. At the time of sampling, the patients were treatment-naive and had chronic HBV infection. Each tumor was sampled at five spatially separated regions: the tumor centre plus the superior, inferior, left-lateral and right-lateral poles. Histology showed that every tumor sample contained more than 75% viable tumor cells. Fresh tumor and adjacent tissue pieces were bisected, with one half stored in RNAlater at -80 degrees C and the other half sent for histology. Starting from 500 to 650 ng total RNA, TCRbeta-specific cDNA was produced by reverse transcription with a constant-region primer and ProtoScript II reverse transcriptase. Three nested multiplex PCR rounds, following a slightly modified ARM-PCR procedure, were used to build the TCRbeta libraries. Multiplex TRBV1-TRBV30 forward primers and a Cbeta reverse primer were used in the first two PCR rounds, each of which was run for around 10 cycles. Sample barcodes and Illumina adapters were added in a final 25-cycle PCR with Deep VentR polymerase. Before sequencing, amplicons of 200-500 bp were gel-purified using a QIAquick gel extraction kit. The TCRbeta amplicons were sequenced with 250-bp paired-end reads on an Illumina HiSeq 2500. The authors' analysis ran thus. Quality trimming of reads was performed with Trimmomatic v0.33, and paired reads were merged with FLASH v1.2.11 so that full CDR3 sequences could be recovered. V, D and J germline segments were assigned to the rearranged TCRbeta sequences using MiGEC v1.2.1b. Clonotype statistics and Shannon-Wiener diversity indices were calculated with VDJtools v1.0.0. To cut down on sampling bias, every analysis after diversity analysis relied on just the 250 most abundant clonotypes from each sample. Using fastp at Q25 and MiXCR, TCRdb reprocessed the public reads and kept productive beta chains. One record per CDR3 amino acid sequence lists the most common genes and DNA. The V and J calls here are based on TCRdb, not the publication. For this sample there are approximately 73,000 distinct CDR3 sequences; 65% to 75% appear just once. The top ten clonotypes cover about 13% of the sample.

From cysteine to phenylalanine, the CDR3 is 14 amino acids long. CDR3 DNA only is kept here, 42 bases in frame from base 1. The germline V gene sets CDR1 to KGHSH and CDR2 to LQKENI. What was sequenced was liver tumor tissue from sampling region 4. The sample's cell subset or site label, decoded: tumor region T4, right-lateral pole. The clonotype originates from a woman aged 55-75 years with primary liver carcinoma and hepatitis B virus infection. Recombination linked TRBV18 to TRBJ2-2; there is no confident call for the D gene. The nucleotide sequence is TGTGCCAGCCCACCAAGTCACGACACCGGGGAGCTGTTTTTT. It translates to CASPPSHDTGELFF.